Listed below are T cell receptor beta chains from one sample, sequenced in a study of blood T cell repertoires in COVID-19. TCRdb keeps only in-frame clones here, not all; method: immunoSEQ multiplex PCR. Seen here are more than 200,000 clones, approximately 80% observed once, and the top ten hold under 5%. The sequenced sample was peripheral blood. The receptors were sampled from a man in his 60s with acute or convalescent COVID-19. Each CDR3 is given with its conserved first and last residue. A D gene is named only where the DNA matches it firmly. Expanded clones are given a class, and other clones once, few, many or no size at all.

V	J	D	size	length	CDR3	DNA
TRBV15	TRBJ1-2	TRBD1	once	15	CATSRDRAGGNGYTF	TGTGCCACCAGCAGAGATCGGGCAGGGGGGAATGGCTACACCTTC
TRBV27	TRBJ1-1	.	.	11	CLVLTNTEAFF	TGTCTCGTACTCACGAACACTGAAGCTTTCTTT
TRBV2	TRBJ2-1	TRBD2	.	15	CASSEGGGRYNEQFF	TGTGCCAGCAGTGAAGGCGGGGGACGATACAATGAGCAGTTCTTC
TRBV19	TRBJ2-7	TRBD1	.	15	CASSTMGQAPYEQYF	TGTGCCAGTAGTACAATGGGACAGGCCCCCTACGAGCAGTACTTC
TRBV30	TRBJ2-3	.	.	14	CAWSVGGAIDTQYF	TGTGCCTGGAGTGTAGGGGGGGCAATAGATACGCAGTATTTT
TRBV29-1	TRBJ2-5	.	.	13	CSVARQSQETQYF	TGCAGCGTTGCTAGACAGTCACAAGAGACCCAGTACTTC
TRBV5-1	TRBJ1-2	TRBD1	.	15	CASSRTGGINYGYTF	TGCGCCAGCAGCAGGACAGGGGGCATCAACTATGGCTACACCTTC
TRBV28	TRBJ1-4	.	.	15	CASSEAGLRGEKLFF	TGTGCCAGCAGTGAGGCTGGACTGAGGGGGGAAAAACTGTTTTTT
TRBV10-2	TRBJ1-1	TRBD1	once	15	CASSDPHSGGTEAFF	TGCGCCAGCAGTGACCCACATTCAGGGGGCACTGAAGCTTTCTTT
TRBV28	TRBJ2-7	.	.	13	CASGGSPSYEQYF	TGTGCCAGCGGCGGGTCCCCGTCCTACGAGCAGTACTTC
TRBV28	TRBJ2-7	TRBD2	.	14	CASSRTSGRGEQYF	TGTGCCAGCAGCCGGACTAGCGGGAGGGGAGAGCAGTACTTC
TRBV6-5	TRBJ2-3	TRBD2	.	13	CASRAGGRDTQYF	TGTGCCAGCCGGGCGGGAGGGCGAGATACGCAGTATTTT
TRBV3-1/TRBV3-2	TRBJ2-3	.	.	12	CASSQGRNTQYF	TGTGCCAGCAGCCAAGGCAGGAATACGCAGTATTTT
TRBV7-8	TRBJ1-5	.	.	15	CASSLGGGFAQPQHF	TGTGCCAGCAGCTTAGGGGGGGGCTTTGCTCAGCCCCAGCATTTT
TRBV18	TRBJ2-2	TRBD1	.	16	CASSPPGQGNTGELFF	TGTGCCAGCTCACCTCCGGGACAGGGGAACACCGGGGAGCTGTTTTTT
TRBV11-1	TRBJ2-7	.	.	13	CASSLGPSYEQYF	TGTGCCAGCAGCTTAGGGCCCTCCTACGAGCAGTACTTC
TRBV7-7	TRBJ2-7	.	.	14	CASSLGPSSYEQYF	TGTGCTAGCAGCTTAGGGCCTAGCTCCTACGAGCAGTACTTC
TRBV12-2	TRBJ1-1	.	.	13	CASRLTVNTEAFF	TGTGCAAGTCGCTTAACAGTGAACACTGAAGCTTTCTTT
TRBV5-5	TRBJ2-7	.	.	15	CASSFVPGQTYEQYF	TGTGCCAGCAGCTTTGTTCCGGGACAAACCTACGAGCAGTACTTC
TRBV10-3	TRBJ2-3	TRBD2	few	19	CAISDLRTSGGASTDTQYF	TGTGCCATCAGTGATTTAAGGACTAGCGGGGGGGCAAGCACAGATACGCAGTATTTT
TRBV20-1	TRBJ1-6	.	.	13	CSASKEYNSPLHF	TGCAGTGCTAGTAAAGAGTATAATTCACCCCTCCACTTT
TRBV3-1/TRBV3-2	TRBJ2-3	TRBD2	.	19	CASSQDEAGRGISTDTQYF	TGTGCCAGCAGCCAAGACGAAGCGGGGCGGGGTATAAGCACAGATACGCAGTATTTT
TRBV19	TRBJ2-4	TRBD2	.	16	CASSPPGGGLGNIQYF	TGTGCCAGTAGTCCCCCGGGCGGGGGGCTGGGAAACATTCAGTACTTC
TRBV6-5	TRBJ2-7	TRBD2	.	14	CASSWTSGKFEQYF	TGTGCCAGCAGCTGGACTAGCGGGAAGTTTGAGCAGTACTTC
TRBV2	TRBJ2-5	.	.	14	CASSEGRARETQYF	TGTGCCAGCAGTGAAGGGAGGGCCCGAGAGACCCAGTACTTC
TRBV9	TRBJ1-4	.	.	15	CASSGSGGTDEKLFF	TGTGCCAGCAGCGGAAGTGGGGGGACGGATGAAAAACTGTTTTTT
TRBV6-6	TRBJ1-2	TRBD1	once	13	CASSSDRSYGYTF	TGTGCCAGCAGCTCGGACAGGTCTTATGGCTACACCTTC
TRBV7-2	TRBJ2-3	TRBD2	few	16	CASSLGRESNTDTQYF	TGTGCCAGCAGCTTAGGGCGGGAGTCTAACACAGATACGCAGTATTTT
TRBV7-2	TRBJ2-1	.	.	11	CASSPHNEQFF	TGTGCCAGCAGCCCTCACAATGAGCAGTTCTTC
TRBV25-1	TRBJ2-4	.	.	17	CASSEEGGGDIKNIQYF	TGTGCCAGCAGTGAAGAGGGGGGAGGGGACATCAAAAACATTCAGTACTTC
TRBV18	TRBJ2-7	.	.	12	CASSPRRGEQYF	TGTGCCAGCTCACCAAGACGGGGCGAGCAGTACTTC
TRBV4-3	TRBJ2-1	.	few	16	CASSQVWSTLYNEQFF	TGCGCCAGCAGCCAAGTATGGTCAACTCTCTACAATGAGCAGTTCTTC
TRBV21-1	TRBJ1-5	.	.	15	CASSKVQGGGQPQHF	TGTGCCAGCAGCAAAGTACAGGGGGGGGGTCAGCCCCAGCATTTT
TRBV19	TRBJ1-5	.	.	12	CASSARGRPQHF	TGTGCCAGTAGTGCCCGAGGGCGGCCCCAGCATTTT
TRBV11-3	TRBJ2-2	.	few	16	CASSLGDNPNTGELFF	TGTGCCAGCAGCTTAGGTGACAACCCTAACACCGGGGAGCTGTTTTTT
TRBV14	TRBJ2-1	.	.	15	CASSTGLGSYNEQFF	TGTGCCAGCAGCACGGGACTTGGCTCCTACAATGAGCAGTTCTTC
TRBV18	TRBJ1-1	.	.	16	CASSPPRAGKNAEAFF	TGTGCCAGCTCACCACCGAGAGCCGGGAAGAACGCTGAAGCTTTCTTT
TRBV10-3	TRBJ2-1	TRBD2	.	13	CAISRTSSDEQFF	TGTGCCATCAGTCGGACTAGCTCCGATGAGCAGTTCTTC
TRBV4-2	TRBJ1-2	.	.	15	CASSQGMAANYGYTF	TGTGCCAGCAGCCAAGGAATGGCCGCTAACTATGGCTACACCTTC
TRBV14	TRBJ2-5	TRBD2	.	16	CASSHLSGGGAETQYF	TGTGCCAGCAGCCACCTGTCCGGCGGGGGGGCAGAGACCCAGTACTTC
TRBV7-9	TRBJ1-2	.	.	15	CASSPELGAGYGYTF	TGTGCCAGCAGCCCGGAGCTGGGGGCTGGCTATGGCTACACCTTC
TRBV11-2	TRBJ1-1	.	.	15	CASGQDGWSNTEAFF	TGTGCCAGCGGCCAGGATGGCTGGTCGAACACTGAAGCTTTCTTT
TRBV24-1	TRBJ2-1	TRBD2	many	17	CATSDVPSSGRGNEQFF	TGTGCCACCAGTGATGTCCCCTCCAGCGGGAGAGGCAATGAGCAGTTCTTC
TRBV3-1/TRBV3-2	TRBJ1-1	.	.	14	CASSQGGHGTEAFF	TGTGCCAGCAGCCAAGGGGGGCACGGGACTGAAGCTTTCTTT
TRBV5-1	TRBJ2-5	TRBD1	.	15	CASSLGTGAQETQYF	TGCGCCAGCAGCTTGGGGACAGGGGCTCAAGAGACCCAGTACTTC
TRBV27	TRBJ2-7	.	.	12	CASSFNPSEQYF	TGTGCCAGCAGTTTTAATCCCAGCGAGCAGTACTTC
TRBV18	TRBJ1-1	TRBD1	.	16	CASSGTGQGWNTEAFF	TGTGCCAGCTCAGGCACAGGACAGGGGTGGAACACTGAAGCTTTCTTT
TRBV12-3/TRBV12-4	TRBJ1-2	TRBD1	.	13	CASSLGAGGGYTF	TGTGCCAGCAGTTTAGGGGCAGGGGGAGGCTACACCTTC
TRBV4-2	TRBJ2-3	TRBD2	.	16	CASSQAAGGTTDTQYF	TGTGCCAGCAGCCAAGCAGCGGGGGGCACCACAGATACGCAGTATTTT
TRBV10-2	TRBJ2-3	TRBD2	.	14	CASGDSGGTDTQYF	TGCGCCAGCGGGGATAGCGGGGGGACAGATACGCAGTATTTT
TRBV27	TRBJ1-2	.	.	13	CASSSTTDYGYTF	TGTGCCAGCAGTTCCACGACTGACTATGGCTACACCTTC
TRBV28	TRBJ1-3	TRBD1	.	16	CASSLQGVGSGNTIYF	TGTGCCAGCAGTTTGCAGGGGGTTGGCTCTGGAAACACCATATATTTT
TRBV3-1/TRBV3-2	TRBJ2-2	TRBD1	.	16	CASSRRDSGNTGELFF	TGTGCCAGCAGCCGCCGGGACAGTGGAAACACCGGGGAGCTGTTTTTT
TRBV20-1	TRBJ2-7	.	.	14	CSASKPGVTYEQYF	TGCAGTGCTAGTAAACCGGGGGTAACCTACGAGCAGTACTTC
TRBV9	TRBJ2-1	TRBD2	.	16	CASSQAVTGGQDEQFF	TGTGCCAGCAGCCAAGCGGTGACGGGAGGGCAGGATGAGCAGTTCTTC
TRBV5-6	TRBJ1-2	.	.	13	CASSASPPYGYTF	TGTGCCAGCAGCGCGAGTCCTCCCTATGGCTACACCTTC
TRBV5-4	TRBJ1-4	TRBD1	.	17	CASSFGGQGAGNEKLFF	TGTGCCAGCAGCTTCGGGGGACAGGGGGCGGGTAATGAAAAACTGTTTTTT
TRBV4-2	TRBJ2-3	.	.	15	CASSQVTGEADTQYF	TGTGCCAGCAGCCAAGTTACAGGAGAGGCAGATACGCAGTATTTT
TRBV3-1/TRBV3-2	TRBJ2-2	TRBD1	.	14	CASRDRGQVGELFF	TGTGCCAGCAGGGACAGGGGGCAGGTCGGGGAGCTGTTTTTT
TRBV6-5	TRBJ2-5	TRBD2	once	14	CASRWRGGAETQYF	TGTGCCAGCAGGTGGCGGGGGGGGGCGGAGACCCAGTACTTC